This TCR beta chain appears in the sequencing data of a study of technical replicates of blood from several donors. The table came from immunoSEQ multiplex PCR; TCRdb's copy has only in-frame clones and leaves some out. The profile shows roughly 80,000 clones, nearly 96% of them singletons. The CDR3 is 16 residues long. Germline V gene data show CDR1 as MNHNS and CDR2 as SASEGT. The trim removed 2 bases at V and 2 bases at J, leaving 2 bases unmatched. The source of this sequence is a human donor in good health. This chain uses TRBV6-1 with TRBJ2-1; 11 nucleotides align to TRBD2. The sequenced material came from T cells isolated from PBMCs. CDR3 sequence (DNA): TGTGCCAGCAGTGAACTAGCGGGAGGTACCTACAATGAGCAGTTCTTC. Protein: CASSELAGGTYNEQFF.